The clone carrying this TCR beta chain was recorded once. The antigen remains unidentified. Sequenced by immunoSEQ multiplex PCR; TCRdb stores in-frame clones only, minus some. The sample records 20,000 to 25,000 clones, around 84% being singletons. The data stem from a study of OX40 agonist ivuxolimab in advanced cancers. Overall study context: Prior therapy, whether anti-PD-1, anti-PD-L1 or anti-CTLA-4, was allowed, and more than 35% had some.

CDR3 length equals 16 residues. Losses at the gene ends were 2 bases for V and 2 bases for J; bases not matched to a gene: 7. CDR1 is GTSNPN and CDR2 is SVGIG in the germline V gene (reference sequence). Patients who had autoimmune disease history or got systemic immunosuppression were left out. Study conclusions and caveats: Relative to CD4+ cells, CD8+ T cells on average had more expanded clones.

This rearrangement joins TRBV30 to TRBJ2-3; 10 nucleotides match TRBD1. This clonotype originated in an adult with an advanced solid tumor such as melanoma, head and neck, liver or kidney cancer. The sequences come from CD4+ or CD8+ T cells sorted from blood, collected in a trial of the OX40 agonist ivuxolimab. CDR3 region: CAWSQIGTGDTDTQYF. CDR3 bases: TGTGCCTGGAGTCAGATCGGGACAGGGGACACAGATACGCAGTATTTT.